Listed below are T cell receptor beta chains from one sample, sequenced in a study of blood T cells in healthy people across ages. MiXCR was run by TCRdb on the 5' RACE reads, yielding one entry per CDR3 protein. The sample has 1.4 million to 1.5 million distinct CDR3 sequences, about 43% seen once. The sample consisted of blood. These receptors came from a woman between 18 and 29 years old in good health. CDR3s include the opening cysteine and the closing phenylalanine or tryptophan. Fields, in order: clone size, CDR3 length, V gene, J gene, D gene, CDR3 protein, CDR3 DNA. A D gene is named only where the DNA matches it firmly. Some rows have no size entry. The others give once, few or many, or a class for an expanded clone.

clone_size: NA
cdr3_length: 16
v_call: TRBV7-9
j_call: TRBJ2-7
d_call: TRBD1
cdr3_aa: CASSLVGQGAGYEQYF
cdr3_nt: TGTGCCAGCAGCTTAGTGGGACAGGGGGCGGGATACGAGCAGTACTTC

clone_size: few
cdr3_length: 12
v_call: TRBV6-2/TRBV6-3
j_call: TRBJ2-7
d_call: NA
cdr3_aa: CASRPQSYEQYF
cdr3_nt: TGTGCCAGCAGGCCCCAGTCCTACGAGCAGTACTTC

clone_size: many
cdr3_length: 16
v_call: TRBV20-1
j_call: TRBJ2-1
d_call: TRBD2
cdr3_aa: CSARATSGRAGNEQFF
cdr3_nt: TGCAGTGCTAGAGCGACTAGCGGGAGGGCTGGCAATGAGCAGTTCTTC

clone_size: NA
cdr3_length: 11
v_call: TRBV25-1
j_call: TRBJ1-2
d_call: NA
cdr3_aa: CASSELRGITF
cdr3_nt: TGTGCCAGCAGTGAATTACGGGGGATCACCTTC

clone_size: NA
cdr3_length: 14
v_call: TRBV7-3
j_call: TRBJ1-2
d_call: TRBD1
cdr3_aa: CASSSGQGMGGYTF
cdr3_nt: TGTGCCAGCAGCTCGGGACAGGGGATGGGTGGCTACACCTTC

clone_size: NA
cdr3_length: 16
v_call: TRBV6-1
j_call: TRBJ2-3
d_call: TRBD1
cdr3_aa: CASSEGVTGYTDTQYF
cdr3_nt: TGTGCCAGCAGTGAAGGTGTGACAGGGTACACAGATACGCAGTATTTT

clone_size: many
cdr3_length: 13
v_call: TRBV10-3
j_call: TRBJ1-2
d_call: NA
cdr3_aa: CAISVQFNYGYTF
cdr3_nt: TGTGCCATCAGTGTGCAGTTTAACTATGGCTACACCTTC

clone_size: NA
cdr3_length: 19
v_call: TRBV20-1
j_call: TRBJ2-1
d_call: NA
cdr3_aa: CSAAPSLVARGASYNEQFF
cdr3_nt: TGCAGTGCTGCCCCTTCATTGGTGGCTAGGGGGGCCTCCTACAATGAGCAGTTCTTC

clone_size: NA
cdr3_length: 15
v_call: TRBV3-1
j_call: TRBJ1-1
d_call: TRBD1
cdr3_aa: CASSQDQGADTEAFF
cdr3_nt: TGTGCCAGCAGCCAAGACCAGGGGGCAGACACTGAAGCTTTCTTT

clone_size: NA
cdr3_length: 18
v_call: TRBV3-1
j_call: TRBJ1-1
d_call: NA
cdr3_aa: CASSHAKSRGAWDFEAFF
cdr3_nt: TGTGCCAGCAGCCACGCAAAATCCCGGGGGGCCTGGGACTTTGAAGCTTTCTTT

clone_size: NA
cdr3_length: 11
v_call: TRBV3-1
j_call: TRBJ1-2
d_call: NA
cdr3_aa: CASSQDFGYTF
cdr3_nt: TGTGCCAGCAGCCAAGATTTCGGGTACACCTTC

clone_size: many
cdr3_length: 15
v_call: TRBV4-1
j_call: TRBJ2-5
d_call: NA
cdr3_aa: CASSQIRDTVETQYF
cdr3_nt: TGCGCCAGCAGCCAAATTCGGGACACTGTAGAGACCCAGTACTTC

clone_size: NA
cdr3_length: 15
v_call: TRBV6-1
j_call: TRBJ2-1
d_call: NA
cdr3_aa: CASSDGALSYNEQFF
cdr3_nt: TGTGCCAGCAGTGACGGGGCTCTCTCCTACAATGAGCAGTTCTTC

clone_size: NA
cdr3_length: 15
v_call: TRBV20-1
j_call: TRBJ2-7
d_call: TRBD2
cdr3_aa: CSATGTSGIAYEQYF
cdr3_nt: TGCAGTGCAACCGGGACTAGCGGGATAGCCTACGAGCAGTACTTC

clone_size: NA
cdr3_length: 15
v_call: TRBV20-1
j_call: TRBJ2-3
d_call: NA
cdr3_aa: CSAIERGISTDTQYF
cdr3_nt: TGCAGTGCAATCGAACGGGGCATTAGCACAGATACGCAGTATTTT

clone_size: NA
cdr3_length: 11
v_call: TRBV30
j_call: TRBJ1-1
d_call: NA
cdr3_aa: CAWRKNTEAFF
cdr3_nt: TGTGCCTGGAGAAAGAACACTGAAGCTTTCTTT

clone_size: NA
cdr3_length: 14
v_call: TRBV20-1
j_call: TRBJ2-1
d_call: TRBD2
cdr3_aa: CSARWRAGEYEQFF
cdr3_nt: TGCAGTGCTAGATGGCGAGCGGGGGAGTATGAGCAGTTCTTC

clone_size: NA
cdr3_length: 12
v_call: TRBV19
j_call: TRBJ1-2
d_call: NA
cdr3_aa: CASTGREVGYTF
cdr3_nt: TGTGCCAGTACTGGCAGGGAGGTTGGCTACACCTTC

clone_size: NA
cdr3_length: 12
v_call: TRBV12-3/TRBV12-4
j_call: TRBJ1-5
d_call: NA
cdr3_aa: CASNLGSQPQHF
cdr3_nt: TGTGCCAGCAACCTGGGGTCACAGCCCCAGCATTTT

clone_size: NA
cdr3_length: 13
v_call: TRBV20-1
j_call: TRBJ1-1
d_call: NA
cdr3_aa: CSARWAGVTEAFF
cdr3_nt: TGCAGTGCTAGATGGGCAGGGGTAACTGAAGCTTTCTTT

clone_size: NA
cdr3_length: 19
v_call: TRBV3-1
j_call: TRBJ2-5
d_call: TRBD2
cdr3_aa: CASSRGLAGRGQYQETQYF
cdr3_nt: TGTGCCAGCAGCCGAGGACTAGCGGGACGGGGACAGTACCAAGAGACCCAGTACTTC

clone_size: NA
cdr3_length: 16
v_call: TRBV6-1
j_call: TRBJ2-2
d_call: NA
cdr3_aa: CASSEHGQGPTGELFF
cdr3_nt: TGTGCCAGCAGTGAACATGGGCAGGGACCCACCGGGGAGCTGTTTTTT

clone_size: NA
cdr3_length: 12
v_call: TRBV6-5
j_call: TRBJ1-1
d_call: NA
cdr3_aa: CASCSLGTEAFF
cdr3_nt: TGTGCCAGTTGTTCACTGGGCACTGAAGCTTTCTTT

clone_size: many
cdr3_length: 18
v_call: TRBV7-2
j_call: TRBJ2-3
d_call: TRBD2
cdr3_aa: CASSPSVLAGLRTDTQYF
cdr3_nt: TGTGCCAGCAGCCCGAGTGTCCTAGCGGGGTTACGCACAGATACGCAGTATTTT

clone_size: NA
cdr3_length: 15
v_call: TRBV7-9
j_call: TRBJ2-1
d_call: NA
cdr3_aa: CASSFLGGENNEQFF
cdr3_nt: TGTGCCAGCAGCTTCCTAGGCGGGGAGAACAATGAGCAGTTCTTC

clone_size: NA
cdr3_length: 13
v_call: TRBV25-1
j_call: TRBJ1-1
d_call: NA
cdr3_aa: CASSEVLGTEAFF
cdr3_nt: TGTGCCAGCAGCGAGGTTTTGGGGACTGAAGCTTTCTTT